Presented here are 32 T cell receptor beta chains from one specimen sequenced in a study of blood T cell repertoires in COVID-19. The repertoire was sequenced with immunoSEQ multiplex PCR; TCRdb's copy has only in-frame clones and lacks some. This sample yields under 250,000 clones, of which about 80% are seen a single time; 3% belongs to the top ten. Material for sequencing was peripheral blood. All receptors come from a woman under 40 who had recovered from COVID-19.

The V and J genes are TRBV18 and TRBJ2-2, with 15 bases aligning to TRBD2. Germline V gives CDR1 KGHSH, CDR2 LQKENI. Unmatched junction bases numbered 7, after V lost 5 bases and J lost 6 bases. The CDR3 contains 17 residues. The CDR3 spells CASSSTRTSGRAGELFF. The CDR3 bases are TGTGCCAGCTCATCGACGAGGACTAGCGGGAGGGCCGGGGAGCTGTTTTTT.

The V call is TRBV6-2 or TRBV6-3, the J call TRBJ2-7; D remains ambiguous. The V end was cut by 2 bases, the J end by 3 bases, with 8 bases between. This CDR3 is built from 13 residues. Germline CDR1 is MNHEY and CDR2 is SVGEGT. The CDR3 sequence: CASSYQVLYEQYF. The CDR3 DNA follows: TGTGCCAGCAGTTACCAGGTACTCTACGAGCAGTACTTC.

V and J are TRBV7-2 and TRBJ1-3; D is unclear. V shed 4 bases and J shed 4 bases, with 11 bases lying between them. The CDR3 covers 14 residues. Germline V lookup: CDR1 SGHTA, CDR2 FQGNSA. The CDR3 sequence: CASSSYGGGNTIYF. The CDR3 bases are TGTGCCAGCAGCTCGTACGGCGGGGGAAACACCATATATTTT.

The rearrangement joins TRBV19 to TRBJ1-1, with unresolved D. The CDR3 covers 16 residues. Germline assignment: CDR1 LNHDA and CDR2 SQIVND (reference sequence). Trimming shortened V by 3 bases and J by 6 bases, and 20 bases separated the two germline ends. CDR3 amino acids: CASSMGFGGGLAEAFF. The CDR3 DNA follows: TGTGCCAGTAGTATGGGGTTCGGAGGCGGGTTGGCTGAAGCTTTCTTT.

V is TRBV28 and J is TRBJ2-7; D is perhaps TRBD1 (5 bases). Germline V gives CDR1 MDHEN, CDR2 SYDVKM. With 2 bases removed from V and 0 bases from J, the gap between germline ends came to 17 bases. The CDR3 sequence is 17 residues long. Here the CDR3 reads CASSLQGTVSFSYEQYF. In DNA form, the CDR3 reads TGTGCCAGCAGTTTACAGGGTACAGTGTCTTTCTCCTACGAGCAGTACTTC.

The chain is built from TRBV11-2 and TRBJ2-7, with D tentatively TRBD2 (6 bases). This CDR3 has 13 residues. Trimming shortened V by 1 base and J by 2 bases, and 6 bases separated the two germline ends. Germline loops: CDR1 SGHAT, CDR2 FQNNGV. CDR3 DNA sequence: TGTGCCAGCAGCTTAGGGACTACCTACGAGCAGTACTTC. It is translated as CASSLGTTYEQYF. The whole variable domain, filled in from reference TRBV11-2 and TRBJ2-7, reads EAGVAQSPRYKIIEKRQSVAFWCNPISGHATLYWYQQILGQGPKLLIQFQNNGVVDDSQLPKDRFSAERLKGVDSTLKIQPAKLEDSAVYLCASSLGTTYEQYFGPGTRLTVT.

The rearrangement links TRBV30 to TRBJ1-5; D uncertain. The V gene lost 3 bases and the J gene lost 0 bases, with 15 bases spanning the gap. The CDR3 extends over 16 amino acids. CDR1 and CDR2 (germline): GTSNPN, SVGIG (reference sequence). The chain's CDR3 is CAWSDETGYSNQPQHF. CDR3 in DNA: TGTGCCTGGAGCGATGAAACGGGGTATAGCAATCAGCCCCAGCATTTT.

CDR3 amino acids: CASSRQGGSYNEQFF. DNA of the CDR3: TGTGCCAGCAGCCGACAGGGGGGTTCCTACAATGAGCAGTTCTTC. This sequence joins TRBV7-3 and TRBJ2-1; 9 positions match TRBD1. The CDR3 loop spans 15 amino acids. V lost 5 bases to trimming and J lost 1 base; unmatched junction nucleotides: 3. The germline V gene encodes CDR1 SGHTA and CDR2 FQGTGA.

V usage is TRBV19 and J usage is TRBJ1-5; D possibly corresponds to TRBD1 (5 bases). This CDR3 has 17 amino acids. Germline V gene sequence: CDR1 LNHDA, CDR2 SQIVND (reference sequence). Trimming left V 1 base short and J 2 bases short, with 15 bases between. The CDR3 spells CASSIGRGLGGNQPQHF. The CDR3 nucleotides are TGTGCCAGTAGTATAGGTCGGGGACTAGGTGGCAATCAGCCCCAGCATTTT.

V gene TRBV28 combines with J gene TRBJ2-1; 13 nucleotides agree with TRBD2. Per germline, CDR1 MDHEN and CDR2 SYDVKM. This CDR3 spans 16 amino acids. J lost 6 bases, V lost 5 bases, and 7 bases had no gene match. The CDR3 loop reads CASSPIRLAGGNEQFF. Here the CDR3 DNA reads TGTGCCAGCAGTCCTATAAGACTAGCGGGAGGCAATGAGCAGTTCTTC.

This chain uses TRBV28 with TRBJ1-2; 7 nucleotides agree with TRBD1. Looked up from germline, CDR1 is MDHEN and CDR2 is SYDVKM. The length of the CDR3 is 15 residues. V was clipped by 2 bases and J by 6 bases; unmatched bases: 9. The CDR3 nucleotides read TGTGCCAGCAGTTTACCCGGGACAGCTCGGAATGGCTACACCTTC. It yields the protein CASSLPGTARNGYTF.

The CDR3 spells CASSQGASGRAMDEQFF. The CDR3 DNA sequence: TGCGCCAGCAGCCAAGGGGCTAGCGGGAGGGCCATGGATGAGCAGTTCTTC. The chain joins TRBV4-1 to TRBJ2-1; TRBD2 matches 12 bases. Germline trimming cut 1 base from V and 8 bases from J; bases unmatched to any gene: 9. CDR3 length: 17 residues. Germline V gene lookup returns CDR1 MGHRA and CDR2 YSYEKL.

This clone appeared a single time. The gene calls are TRBV30 and TRBJ2-1; D possibly corresponds to TRBD1 (5 bases). This CDR3 comprises 11 residues. Germline values: CDR1 GTSNPN, CDR2 SVGIG (reference sequence). V was clipped by 5 bases and J by 8 bases, with 10 bases between them. CDR3 amino acids: CAWGGHDEQFF. Written as DNA, the CDR3 is TGTGCCTGGGGCGGACACGATGAGCAGTTCTTC.

This chain uses TRBV4-1 with TRBJ2-2, with D perhaps matching TRBD2 (5 bases). Trimming took off 3 bases at V and 7 bases at J, with 15 bases between the two ends. The CDR3 is 15 residues long. Per germline, CDR1 MGHRA and CDR2 YSYEKL. The CDR3 region is CASSQRVRGGGELFF. In DNA form, the CDR3 reads TGCGCCAGCAGCCAGCGGGTTCGGGGTGGCGGGGAGCTGTTTTTT.

This chain joins TRBV7-8 and TRBJ2-6; D is unclear. The CDR3 spans 15 residues. Germline assignment: CDR1 SGHVS and CDR2 FQNEAQ. The ends were cut back, 5 bases at V and 0 bases at J, with 8 bases in the middle. The CDR3 protein is CASSQSSSGANVLTF. In DNA, the CDR3 is TGTGCCAGCAGCCAAAGCTCCTCTGGGGCCAACGTCCTGACTTTC.

Only one count was recorded for this clone. CDR3 amino acids: CASGDSQETQYF. CDR3 bases: TGTGCCAGCGGCGACTCCCAAGAGACCCAGTACTTC. The chain recombines TRBV2 with TRBJ2-5; the D is unclear. The germline V and J ends were trimmed by 8 bases and 1 base, with 8 bases remaining between them. The CDR3 is 12 residues long. Looked up from germline, CDR1 is SNHLY and CDR2 is FYNNEI.

This clone showed up just a few times. The J gene is TRBJ1-4, the V gene TRBV2; no clear D gene. Germline values: CDR1 SNHLY, CDR2 FYNNEI. Trimming took off 9 bases at V and 8 bases at J, with 16 bases between the two ends. The CDR3 runs to 13 residues. This CDR3 is CASRAGIGEKLFF. The DNA of the CDR3 is TGTGCCAGTCGGGCGGGTATCGGCGAAAAACTGTTTTTT.

The chain recombines TRBV13 with TRBJ1-2; 10 bases agree with TRBD1. V lost 5 bases to trimming and J lost 2 bases; unmatched junction nucleotides: 2. Germline CDR1 reads PRHDT; CDR2 reads FYEKMQ (reference sequence). This CDR3 contains 14 residues. CDR3 protein: CASSLGQGNYGYTF. DNA for the CDR3: TGTGCCAGCAGCCTGGGACAGGGGAACTATGGCTACACCTTC.

The rearrangement joins TRBV27 to TRBJ2-1; 7 nucleotides align to TRBD1. Germline-derived CDR1 and CDR2 are MNHEY and SMNVEV (reference sequence). V shed 6 bases, J shed 2 bases, and the junction held 1 base outside the gene matches. This CDR3 has 13 residues. The CDR3 is CASRDRPYNEQFF. CDR3 coding DNA: TGTGCCAGCAGGGACAGGCCCTACAATGAGCAGTTCTTC.

This clone was seen just once. This rearrangement joins TRBV7-3 to TRBJ2-1, with 8 nucleotides matching TRBD2. This CDR3 has 11 amino acids. CDR1 SGHTA and CDR2 FQGTGA come from the germline V gene. With 2 bases clipped from V and 15 bases from J, the junction kept 3 bases outside the gene matches. CDR3 sequence (DNA): TGTGCCAGCAGCTTACTGGCGGGAGGGTTCTTC. Amino acid sequence: CASSLLAGGFF.

This chain links TRBV4-1 with TRBJ2-3, with D perhaps TRBD1 (6 bases). Trimming removed 1 base at V and 5 bases at J, with 16 bases between. The CDR3 has 16 residues. Germline CDR1 MGHRA, CDR2 YSYEKL. CDR3 DNA: TGCGCCAGCAGCCAAGGGCAGGGGCCCCTCCGAGATACGCAGTATTTT. This encodes CASSQGQGPLRDTQYF.

The chain has TRBV19 and TRBJ2-5, with TRBD2 as a possible D gene (6 bases). Looked up from germline, CDR1 is LNHDA and CDR2 is SQIVND (reference sequence). Deletions cut 6 bases from V and 4 bases from J, with 24 bases between. The CDR3 is 17 residues long. CDR3 sequence reads: CASSPGIRGSTGETQYF. CDR3 bases: TGTGCCAGTAGCCCGGGTATTCGGGGGAGCACGGGAGAGACCCAGTACTTC.

The CDR3, as DNA: TGTGCCACCAGTGATTTAGAGGAAGCCTCCTACGAGCAGTACTTC. Translation gives CATSDLEEASYEQYF. V gene TRBV24-1 combines with J gene TRBJ2-7; D is ambiguous. V was clipped by 1 base and J by 0 bases, with 9 bases between them. This CDR3 is 15 amino acids long. Germline CDR1 and CDR2: KGHDR and SFDVKD.

The chain uses TRBV28 and TRBJ1-3; no definite D call. CDR3 length equals 15 residues. CDR1 is MDHEN, CDR2 SYDVKM, per germline. With 6 bases removed from V and 2 bases from J, the gap between germline ends came to 14 bases. The CDR3 DNA is TGTGCCAGCAGCCTCTCCACGGCGGCTGGAAACACCATATATTTT. Translation gives CASSLSTAAGNTIYF. Full variable domain (outside the CDR3, taken from reference TRBV28 and TRBJ1-3): DVKVTQSSRYLVKRTGEKVFLECVQDMDHENMFWYRQDPGLGLRLIYFSYDVKMKEKGDIPEGYSVSREKKERFSLILESASTNQTSMYLCASSLSTAAGNTIYFGEGSWLTVV.

V gene TRBV6-4 combines with J gene TRBJ2-3; 9 bases are shared with TRBD2. This CDR3 spans 17 amino acids. V shed 0 bases, J shed 3 bases, and the junction held 7 bases outside the gene matches. Germline loops: CDR1 MRHNA, CDR2 SNTAGT. The CDR3 nucleotides read TGTGCCAGCAGTGACTCCGCTGGTAGCGGGAGTACAGATACGCAGTATTTT. Translated: CASSDSAGSGSTDTQYF.

V and J are TRBV20-1 and TRBJ2-2; TRBD2 aligns across 7 bases. V shed 6 bases, J shed 6 bases, and the junction held 1 base outside the gene matches. Germline values: CDR1 DFQATT, CDR2 SNEGSKA (reference sequence). The CDR3 contains 11 residues. As DNA, the CDR3 is TGCAGTGCCCGGGGGGCCGGGGAGCTGTTTTTT. This encodes CSARGAGELFF.

V usage is TRBV29-1 and J usage is TRBJ1-3; D gene uncertain. With 6 bases removed from V and 4 bases from J, the gap between germline ends came to 4 bases. This CDR3 spans 10 amino acids. Germline V gives CDR1 SQVTM, CDR2 ANQGSEA. The CDR3 region is CSVRGNTIYF. In nucleotides, the CDR3 is TGCAGCGTCCGGGGAAACACCATATATTTT.

The chain recombines TRBV20-1 with TRBJ2-7; TRBD2 matches at 7 bases. CDR1 and CDR2 from the germline V gene are DFQATT and SNEGSKA (reference sequence). This CDR3 contains 17 residues. J was trimmed by 1 base and V by 3 bases; bases with no gene match: 15. CDR3 loop: CSASPGNWLAVSYEQYF. The CDR3 bases are TGCAGTGCTAGTCCTGGAAACTGGCTAGCGGTATCCTACGAGCAGTACTTC.

The rearrangement links TRBV2 to TRBJ2-2, with TRBD2 matching over 9 bases. Looked up from germline, CDR1 is SNHLY and CDR2 is FYNNEI. This CDR3 is built from 15 residues. The ends lost 9 bases at V and 2 bases at J; junction bases unmatched: 7. CDR3 region: CASKGLAGNTGELFF. CDR3 bases: TGTGCCAGTAAAGGGCTAGCGGGAAACACCGGGGAGCTGTTTTTT.

The count of this clone is one. The chain couples TRBV6-6 to TRBJ2-7; 11 positions match TRBD1. Losses at the gene ends were 5 bases for V and 2 bases for J; bases not matched to a gene: 2. From germline, CDR1 is MNHNY and CDR2 SVGAGI (reference sequence). This CDR3 has 14 amino acids. Here the CDR3 reads CASSRTGGPYEQYF. The CDR3, as DNA: TGTGCCAGCAGTCGGACAGGGGGCCCCTACGAGCAGTACTTC.

This sequence joins TRBV7-2 and TRBJ2-7; 10 bases map to TRBD1. From germline, CDR1 is SGHTA and CDR2 FQGNSA. Trimming at V came to 5 bases and at J to 1 base, leaving 2 bases not matched to a gene. This CDR3 is built from 14 residues. This chain's CDR3 is CASSRTGGSYEQYF. DNA for the CDR3: TGTGCCAGCAGCCGGACAGGGGGGTCCTACGAGCAGTACTTC.

The chain carries TRBV6-6 and TRBJ2-2; 8 bases align to TRBD1. After removal of 5 bases from V and 6 bases from J, the junction contained 8 bases not matched to a gene. CDR1 is MNHNY and CDR2 is SVGAGI in the germline V gene (reference sequence). The CDR3 runs 15 residues. In DNA form, the CDR3 reads TGTGCCAGCAGTCACGACAGGGGCGTCGCCGGGGAGCTGTTTTTT. Translation gives CASSHDRGVAGELFF.